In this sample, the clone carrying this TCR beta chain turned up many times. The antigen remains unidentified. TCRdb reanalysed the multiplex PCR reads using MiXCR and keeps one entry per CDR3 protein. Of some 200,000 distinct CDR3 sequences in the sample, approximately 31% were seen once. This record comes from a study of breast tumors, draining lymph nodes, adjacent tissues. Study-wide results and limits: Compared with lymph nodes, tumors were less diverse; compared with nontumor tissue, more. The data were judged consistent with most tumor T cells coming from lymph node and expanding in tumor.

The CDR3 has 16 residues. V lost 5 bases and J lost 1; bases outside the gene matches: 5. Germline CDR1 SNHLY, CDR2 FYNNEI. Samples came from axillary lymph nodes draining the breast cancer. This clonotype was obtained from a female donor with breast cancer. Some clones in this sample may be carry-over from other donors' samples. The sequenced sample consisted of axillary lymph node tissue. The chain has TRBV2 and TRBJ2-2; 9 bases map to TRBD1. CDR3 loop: CASSPPGQGNTGELFF. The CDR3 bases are TGTGCCAGCAGTCCCCCGGGACAGGGGAACACCGGGGAGCTGTTTTTT.